A single sample is the source of the 30 T cell receptor beta chains below, sequenced in a study of blood T cell repertoires in COVID-19. Libraries were prepared by immunoSEQ multiplex PCR; TCRdb keeps only in-frame clonotypes and omits some of them. The sample carries approximately 140,000 clones, about nine tenths recorded once. Material: peripheral blood. Receptor source: a woman between 55 and 75 years old with active or convalescent COVID-19.

The chain carries TRBV18 and TRBJ2-2; unclear D gene. Between the trimmed V and J ends, which lost 4 bases and 6 bases, there was a span of 9 bases. There are 13 residues in the CDR3. The germline V gene encodes CDR1 KGHSH and CDR2 LQKENI. This CDR3 is CASSQSSSGELFF. In nucleotides, the CDR3 is TGTGCCAGCTCACAGTCCAGTTCCGGGGAGCTGTTTTTT.

This chain links TRBV20-1 with TRBJ1-1, with 7 bases lining up with TRBD1. The V gene's germline CDR1 is DFQATT and CDR2 SNEGSKA (reference sequence). The CDR3 runs 15 residues. With V trimmed by 3 bases and J by 7 bases, 14 bases remained unmatched. CDR3 loop: CSASLPGGPTLEAFF. The CDR3 DNA is TGCAGTGCTAGTCTCCCAGGGGGTCCGACCCTTGAAGCTTTCTTT.

This clone came up once. This chain links TRBV27 with TRBJ1-2, with a weak D call TRBD1 (5 bases). The germline V gene encodes CDR1 MNHEY and CDR2 SMNVEV (reference sequence). The CDR3 is made up of 15 amino acids. Trimming took off 5 bases at V and 7 bases at J, with 20 bases between the two ends. CDR3 sequence: CASSPRQRIYGGYTF. CDR3 nucleotide sequence: TGTGCCAGCAGTCCCCGACAGAGAATCTATGGTGGCTACACCTTC.

The genes are TRBV3-1 (or the pseudogene TRBV3-2) and TRBJ2-2; D unresolved. The ends were cut back, 1 base at V and 4 bases at J, with 7 bases in the middle. Germline CDR1 LGHDT, CDR2 YNNKEL (reference sequence). The CDR3 length is 14 residues. The CDR3 spells CASSQGRLTGELFF. DNA for the CDR3: TGTGCCAGCAGCCAAGGGCGGCTCACCGGGGAGCTGTTTTTT.

Points on this clone: At one of its ends the junction is not consistent with the germline gene, which may arise from a read error. This rearrangement joins TRBV28 to TRBJ2-1, with D possibly TRBD2 on 6 matching bases. This CDR3 is built from 12 residues. CDR1 MDHEN and CDR2 SYDVKM come from the germline V gene. The CDR3: CATSGGEDEQFF. CDR3 coding DNA: TGTGCCACCAGTGGAGGGGAGGATGAGCAGTTCTTC. The whole variable domain, remainder taken from reference TRBV28 and TRBJ2-1, is DVKVTQSSRYLVKRTGEKVFLECVQDMDHENMFWYRQDPGLGLRLIYFSYDVKMKEKGDIPEGYSVSREKKERFSLILESASTNQTSMYLCATSGGEDEQFFGPGTRLTVL.

The sample holds one count of this clone. V gene TRBV19 combines with J gene TRBJ1-6; TRBD1 aligns across 7 bases. Trimming cost V 5 bases and J 6 bases; bases outside gene matches: 7. The germline CDR1 and CDR2 sequences are LNHDA and SQIVND (reference sequence). CDR3 length equals 15 residues. CDR3 in DNA: TGTGCCAGTAGTCTGGGACAGTTCCTTAATTCACCCCTCCACTTT. This codes for CASSLGQFLNSPLHF.

The sample holds one count of this clone. The chain links TRBV2 to TRBJ1-5; possibly TRBD1 for D (5 bases). Germline V gives CDR1 SNHLY, CDR2 FYNNEI. The CDR3 sequence is 15 residues long. V was shortened by 4 bases and J by 4 bases, with 14 bases between the two germline ends. CDR3 amino acids: CASSAGPGNNQPQHF. The CDR3 DNA is TGTGCCAGCAGTGCGGGCCCAGGGAATAATCAGCCCCAGCATTTT.

The V and J genes are TRBV10-3 and TRBJ2-6, with D possibly being TRBD1 (6 bases). There are 16 residues in the CDR3. From germline, CDR1 is ENHRY and CDR2 SYGVKD. V lost 2 bases and J lost 2, with 10 bases in between. The CDR3 loop is CAISETTGPGANVLTF. The CDR3 DNA is TGTGCCATCAGTGAGACAACAGGGCCTGGGGCCAACGTCCTGACTTTC.

The gene calls are TRBV21-1 and TRBJ2-1; the table's D call of TRBD2 was not tested on the DNA. TRBV21-1 is an annotated pseudogene. The CDR3 length is 14 residues. DNA of the CDR3: TGTGCCAGCAGCATTCGGGAGGTACAGCGGTTCGAGTTCTTC. Translating gives CASSIREVQRFEFF.

This clone has a handful of counts. This chain connects TRBV2 to TRBJ1-2, with 8 bases that match TRBD1. Germline assignment: CDR1 SNHLY and CDR2 FYNNEI. Trimming cost V 0 bases and J 8 bases; bases outside gene matches: 11. The CDR3 is 16 amino acids. The DNA for the CDR3 is TGTGCCAGCAGTGAAGCCAGGGGACAGGTCGGGAGGGGCTACACCTTC. This codes for CASSEARGQVGRGYTF.

This rearrangement joins TRBV5-1 to TRBJ1-2, with 8 bases fitting TRBD1. V lost 4 bases to trimming and J lost 2 bases; unmatched junction nucleotides: 4. This CDR3 comprises 14 residues. Per germline, CDR1 SGHRS and CDR2 YFSETQ. This CDR3 is CASSEDRANYGYTF. The CDR3 nucleotides are TGCGCCAGCAGCGAGGACAGGGCCAACTATGGCTACACCTTC. The complete variable domain, with remaining parts taken from reference TRBV5-1 and TRBJ1-2, reads KAGVTQTPRYLIKTRGQQVTLSCSPISGHRSVSWYQQTPGQGLQFLFEYFSETQRNKGNFPGRFSGRQFSNSRSEMNVSTLELGDSALYLCASSEDRANYGYTFGSGTRLTVV.

The chain joins TRBV10-2 to TRBJ1-6; D is unresolved. V was cut by 4 bases and J by 7 bases, with 8 bases left in between. Germline lookup yields CDR1 WSHSY and CDR2 SAAADI. There are 13 residues in the CDR3. The CDR3 region has the DNA TGCGCCAGCAGTGGCGGTGGGAATTCACCCCTCCACTTT. Encoded protein: CASSGGGNSPLHF.

This sequence joins TRBV9 and TRBJ2-5, with D possibly matching TRBD1 (5 bases). Per germline, CDR1 SGDLS and CDR2 YYNGEE. The CDR3 is 14 residues long. V was trimmed by 0 bases and J by 4 bases, leaving 10 bases between them. Here the CDR3 DNA reads TGTGCCAGCAGCGTAGTGTCCCAGGGAGAGACCCAGTACTTC. Its translation is CASSVVSQGETQYF.

V and J are TRBV12-5 and TRBJ2-7; D may be TRBD2 (5 bases). This CDR3 is built from 15 residues. Germline values: CDR1 LGHNT, CDR2 FRNRAP. V was cut by 0 bases and J by 2 bases, with 11 bases left in between. The CDR3 nucleotides read TGTGCTAGTGGTTTGGTTCGCGGGCTAACCTACGAGCAGTACTTC. Its translation: CASGLVRGLTYEQYF.

Concerning this clone: The junction and the germline gene differ at one end; a read error may be behind it. The V gene is TRBV19, the J gene TRBJ1-3, with no clear D. The germline V gene has CDR1 LNHDA and CDR2 SQIVND (reference sequence). This CDR3 has 17 residues. The CDR3 DNA reads TGTGCCAGTAGTCAAACCTACGACACCAAGGCTGGGAACACCATATATTTT. Its translation is CASSQTYDTKAGNTIYF.

The chain couples TRBV18 to TRBJ1-2; no clear D. This CDR3 is 15 amino acids long. Germline V lookup: CDR1 KGHSH, CDR2 LQKENI. Trimming took off 3 bases at V and 0 bases at J, with 11 bases between the two ends. CDR3 residues: CASSPQYQSNYGYTF. Here the CDR3 DNA reads TGTGCCAGCTCACCGCAGTACCAGTCTAACTATGGCTACACCTTC.

The rearrangement uses TRBV5-4 and TRBJ2-1; 7 bases match TRBD1. This CDR3 comprises 14 residues. The germline CDR1 and CDR2 sequences are SGHNT and YYREEE (reference sequence). CDR3 DNA: TGTGCTGCGGGTCGGGACAGAACCTACAATGAGCAGTTCTTC. Residues: CAAGRDRTYNEQFF.

This chain links TRBV3-1 (or the pseudogene TRBV3-2) with TRBJ2-3; D ambiguous. Germline assignment: CDR1 LGHDT and CDR2 YNNKEL (reference sequence). V lost 3 bases to trimming and J lost 7 bases, with 8 bases between them. The CDR3 loop spans 12 amino acids. For the CDR3, the DNA is TGTGCCAGCAGCCAGACTGGGTATACGCAGTATTTT. This translates into CASSQTGYTQYF.

This clone appeared a single time. This chain links TRBV11-3 with TRBJ1-4; 7 bases fit TRBD1. In germline, CDR1 is SGHNT, CDR2 YENEEA. The ends lost 1 base at V and 7 bases at J; junction bases unmatched: 12. The CDR3 length is 17 residues. CDR3 protein: CASSLVGQHAILEKLFF. As DNA, the CDR3 is TGTGCCAGCAGCTTAGTGGGACAGCACGCCATCCTTGAAAAACTGTTTTTT.

This clone was counted a few times. The rearrangement joins TRBV5-4 to TRBJ2-2; D remains unclear. CDR1 SGHNT and CDR2 YYREEE come from the germline V gene (reference sequence). The length of the CDR3 is 14 residues. Trimming took off 4 bases at V and 8 bases at J, with 15 bases between the two ends. The CDR3 DNA sequence: TGTGCCAGCAGCCCCACTCCGTATTCTGGGGAGCTGTTTTTT. Translating gives CASSPTPYSGELFF.

The chain joins TRBV27 to TRBJ1-2; 8 bases fit TRBD1. The V gene's germline CDR1 is MNHEY and CDR2 SMNVEV (reference sequence). V lost 6 bases to trimming and J lost 0 bases; unmatched junction nucleotides: 12. The CDR3 spans 17 residues. CDR3 sequence: CASSQRQGISSNYGYTF. The CDR3 DNA sequence: TGTGCCAGCAGCCAAAGACAGGGGATTAGTTCTAACTATGGCTACACCTTC.

Only a few counts were recorded for this clone. This chain joins TRBV25-1 and TRBJ1-6; 8 bases are a match to TRBD1. Unmatched junction bases numbered 6, after V lost 6 bases and J lost 5 bases. Germline CDR1 is MGHDK and CDR2 is SYGVNS. CDR3 length: 15 amino acids. CDR3 DNA: TGTGCCAGCAGGAACAGGGGGACGGATAATTCACCCCTCCACTTT. Residues: CASRNRGTDNSPLHF.

The rearrangement links TRBV5-1 to TRBJ2-2; D is unresolved. The length of the CDR3 is 15 residues. CDR1 and CDR2 from the germline V gene are SGHRS and YFSETQ. The V gene lost 0 bases and the J gene lost 0 bases, with 6 bases spanning the gap. The CDR3, as DNA: TGCGCCAGCAGCTTGGGCCACACGAACACCGGGGAGCTGTTTTTT. Protein product: CASSLGHTNTGELFF.

This rearrangement joins TRBV9 to TRBJ1-6; TRBD1 matches 7 bases. The CDR3 is 17 residues long. Losses at the gene ends were 3 bases for V and 1 base for J; bases not matched to a gene: 7. The germline V gene encodes CDR1 SGDLS and CDR2 YYNGEE. Here the CDR3 reads CASSDPQGRSYNSPLHF. The CDR3 region has the DNA TGTGCCAGCAGCGATCCACAGGGGAGGTCCTATAATTCACCCCTCCACTTT.

The V gene is TRBV5-4, the J gene TRBJ2-4; the D is unclear. The CDR3 runs to 16 residues. Germline assignment: CDR1 SGHNT and CDR2 YYREEE (reference sequence). Trimming removed 0 bases from V and 1 base from J, with 11 bases in between. The CDR3 DNA is TGTGCCAGCAGCTTGGGGATAGGCGGTGCCAAAAACATTCAGTACTTC. This codes for CASSLGIGGAKNIQYF. The full variable domain, its missing parts supplied by reference TRBV5-4 and TRBJ2-4, is ETGVTQSPTHLIKTRGQQVTLRCSSQSGHNTVSWYQQALGQGPQFIFQYYREEENGRGNFPPRFSGLQFPNYSSELNVNALELDDSALYLCASSLGIGGAKNIQYFGAGTRLSVL.

V and J are TRBV4-1 and TRBJ1-4; 9 nucleotides match TRBD1. CDR3 length equals 15 residues. V shed 4 bases and J 8 bases; nucleotides not matched to a gene: 8. The germline V gene has CDR1 MGHRA and CDR2 YSYEKL. The DNA for the CDR3 is TGCGCCAGCAGCCGGCCCGGACAGGGGAGCGAAAAACTGTTTTTT. Translated: CASSRPGQGSEKLFF.

The CDR3 loop reads CASIRGWTEAFF. The CDR3, as DNA: TGTGCCAGCATAAGGGGTTGGACTGAAGCTTTCTTT. The chain combines TRBV6-5 with TRBJ1-1; perhaps TRBD1 as D (5 bases). This CDR3 is 12 amino acids long. Germline CDR1 reads MNHEY; CDR2 reads SVGAGI. Trimming removed 7 bases at V and 5 bases at J, with 11 bases between.

The sample holds a few counts of this clone. The chain carries TRBV27 and TRBJ1-4; 7 bases align to TRBD1. CDR1 and CDR2 (germline): MNHEY, SMNVEV (reference sequence). This CDR3 comprises 14 residues. V trimming: 3 bases; J trimming: 3 bases; junction bases outside the gene matches: 1. The CDR3 sequence is CASSFGQANEKLFF. CDR3 in DNA: TGTGCCAGCAGTTTCGGACAGGCTAATGAAAAACTGTTTTTT.

The V call is TRBV5-1, the J call TRBJ2-1; 8 bases are shared with TRBD2. Germline V gene lookup returns CDR1 SGHRS and CDR2 YFSETQ. This CDR3 has 19 residues. Losses at the gene ends were 9 bases for V and 0 bases for J; bases not matched to a gene: 20. The CDR3: CANPDAAGRAYSSYNEQFF. The CDR3, as DNA: TGCGCCAACCCAGATGCCGCCGGGAGGGCCTATTCCTCCTACAATGAGCAGTTCTTC.

V gene TRBV30 combines with J gene TRBJ1-2; D is undetermined. The CDR3 is made up of 15 amino acids. Trimming shortened V by 0 bases and J by 8 bases, and 19 bases separated the two germline ends. Germline CDR1 GTSNPN, CDR2 SVGIG (reference sequence). This CDR3 is CAWSVLSGFSSGYTF. Written as DNA, the CDR3 is TGTGCCTGGAGTGTACTTTCGGGGTTTAGTAGCGGCTACACCTTC.